This is a list of T cell receptor beta chains from one sample in a study of PD-1 blockade in classical Hodgkin lymphoma. The protocol was immunoSEQ multiplex PCR, while the TCRdb copy is restricted to in-frame clones and leaves out a portion. The data show more than 20,000 clones, roughly 90% seen once. The source was peripheral blood mononuclear cells (PBMCs), collected before the fourth cycle of nivolumab. All receptors come from a human donor with classical Hodgkin lymphoma. The CDR3 runs from the conserved cysteine through the conserved F or W. The D gene is left open where the match is weak. Part of the rows lack a size; the others show once, few, many or a class for expanded clones.

clone_size: NA; v_call: TRBV7-6; d_call: NA; j_call: TRBJ2-2; cdr3_aa: CASSQGTNDLLGELFF; cdr3_nt: TGTGCCAGCAGCCAGGGGACAAATGACCTGCTCGGGGAGCTGTTTTTT
clone_size: NA; v_call: TRBV11-2; d_call: NA; j_call: TRBJ1-6; cdr3_aa: CASSLGTRGSPLHF; cdr3_nt: TGTGCCAGCAGCTTAGGGACACGGGGTTCACCCCTCCACTTT
clone_size: NA; v_call: TRBV7-4; d_call: TRBD2; j_call: TRBJ2-3; cdr3_aa: CASSWGLHCTDTQYF; cdr3_nt: TGTGCCAGCAGCTGGGGACTACACTGCACAGATACGCAGTATTTT
clone_size: NA; v_call: TRBV5-1; d_call: NA; j_call: TRBJ2-3; cdr3_aa: CASSLEPQRALSTDTQYF; cdr3_nt: TGCGCCAGCAGCTTGGAGCCTCAGCGGGCCCTGAGCACAGATACGCAGTATTTT
clone_size: few; v_call: TRBV9; d_call: NA; j_call: TRBJ2-1; cdr3_aa: CASSVSLISYNEQFF; cdr3_nt: TGTGCCAGCAGCGTGAGTTTGATCAGCTACAATGAGCAGTTCTTC
clone_size: NA; v_call: TRBV7-3; d_call: NA; j_call: TRBJ2-7; cdr3_aa: CASSLTGAGYEQYF; cdr3_nt: TGTGCCAGCAGCTTAACAGGGGCCGGCTACGAGCAGTACTTC
clone_size: NA; v_call: TRBV9; d_call: NA; j_call: TRBJ1-2; cdr3_aa: CASSVDGSNYGYTF; cdr3_nt: TGTGCCAGCAGCGTAGACGGTTCTAACTATGGCTACACCTTC
clone_size: few; v_call: TRBV9; d_call: TRBD2; j_call: TRBJ2-1; cdr3_aa: CASSVDFGLAYNEQFF; cdr3_nt: TGTGCCAGCAGCGTAGATTTCGGACTAGCGTACAATGAGCAGTTCTTC
clone_size: NA; v_call: TRBV19; d_call: NA; j_call: TRBJ1-6; cdr3_aa: CASSIGAEDIYNSPLHF; cdr3_nt: TGTGCCAGTAGTATAGGTGCAGAGGATATCTATAATTCACCCCTCCACTTT
clone_size: NA; v_call: TRBV5-6; d_call: NA; j_call: TRBJ1-1; cdr3_aa: CASSSVGEAFF; cdr3_nt: TGTGCCAGCAGCTCTGTCGGGGAAGCTTTCTTT
clone_size: NA; v_call: TRBV9; d_call: NA; j_call: TRBJ2-7; cdr3_aa: CASSVDDRRYEQYF; cdr3_nt: TGTGCCAGCAGCGTAGACGACAGACGCTACGAGCAGTACTTC
clone_size: NA; v_call: TRBV4-2; d_call: NA; j_call: TRBJ2-7; cdr3_aa: CASSPTEGLNEQYF; cdr3_nt: TGTGCCAGCAGCCCCACGGAGGGACTCAACGAGCAGTACTTC
clone_size: few; v_call: TRBV12-5; d_call: TRBD1; j_call: TRBJ2-1; cdr3_aa: CASGTGEFGEQFF; cdr3_nt: TGTGCTAGTGGAACAGGGGAGTTTGGTGAGCAGTTCTTC
clone_size: NA; v_call: TRBV25-1; d_call: NA; j_call: TRBJ2-7; cdr3_aa: CASSEFGGHEQYF; cdr3_nt: TGTGCCAGCAGTGAATTCGGGGGGCACGAGCAGTACTTC